This is a list of T cell receptor beta chains from one sample in a study of T cell responses to AZD1222 COVID-19 vaccine. Using immunoSEQ multiplex PCR, the repertoire was profiled, and TCRdb retains in-frame clones only, with some absent. Among around 190,000 clones, approximately 94% were seen once, and the ten largest hold around 1.5%. Sequences were derived from peripheral blood, sampled 28 days after the second AZD1222 dose. All receptors come from an adult who received the AZD1222 COVID-19 vaccine. The CDR3 runs from the conserved cysteine through the conserved F or W. D genes are given only for firm matches. Clone size, where shown, is once, few, many, or a class for clones that have expanded.

len: 15; abundance: .; v_gene: TRBV4-1; j_gene: TRBJ1-5; d_gene: .; CDR3aa: CASSRGKESNQPQHF; CDR3nt: TGCGCCAGCAGCCGGGGGAAGGAAAGCAATCAGCCCCAGCATTTT
len: 17; abundance: .; v_gene: TRBV7-9; j_gene: TRBJ1-5; d_gene: TRBD1; CDR3aa: CASSLTTGTGTNQPQHF; CDR3nt: TGTGCCAGCAGCTTGACAACTGGGACAGGGACCAATCAGCCCCAGCATTTT
len: 15; abundance: once; v_gene: TRBV28; j_gene: TRBJ2-1; d_gene: TRBD1; CDR3aa: CASSPDRGLKDEQFF; CDR3nt: TGTGCCAGCAGCCCCGACAGGGGGTTGAAGGATGAGCAGTTCTTC
len: 18; abundance: .; v_gene: TRBV7-2; j_gene: TRBJ2-1; d_gene: .; CDR3aa: CASSWSRRGGELRNEQFF; CDR3nt: TGTGCCAGCAGCTGGAGTCGGCGGGGCGGAGAACTTAGGAATGAGCAGTTCTTC
len: 12; abundance: .; v_gene: TRBV5-5; j_gene: TRBJ1-1; d_gene: TRBD1; CDR3aa: CASSLDPGGAFF; CDR3nt: TGTGCCAGCAGCTTGGATCCAGGGGGAGCTTTCTTT
len: 13; abundance: .; v_gene: TRBV9; j_gene: TRBJ2-1; d_gene: .; CDR3aa: CASSVALGGNPFF; CDR3nt: TGTGCCAGCAGCGTAGCGTTGGGGGGTAATCCGTTCTTC
len: 15; abundance: .; v_gene: TRBV27; j_gene: TRBJ1-1; d_gene: TRBD1; CDR3aa: CASSLGTGPDTEAFF; CDR3nt: TGTGCCAGCAGTTTAGGGACAGGGCCGGACACTGAAGCTTTCTTT
len: 17; abundance: few; v_gene: TRBV4-3; j_gene: TRBJ1-2; d_gene: TRBD1; CDR3aa: CASSQDGEQGAFDGYTF; CDR3nt: TGCGCCAGCAGCCAAGATGGTGAACAGGGGGCATTCGATGGCTACACCTTC
len: 13; abundance: .; v_gene: TRBV11-2; j_gene: TRBJ2-3; d_gene: .; CDR3aa: CASSLGASRTQYF; CDR3nt: TGTGCCAGCAGCTTAGGGGCGTCGAGAACGCAGTATTTT
len: 15; abundance: .; v_gene: TRBV6-5; j_gene: TRBJ1-2; d_gene: .; CDR3aa: CASSYSTRGRNGYTF; CDR3nt: TGTGCCAGCAGTTACTCCACCAGGGGACGGAATGGCTACACCTTC
len: 16; abundance: once; v_gene: TRBV7-8; j_gene: TRBJ2-3; d_gene: .; CDR3aa: CASSLGGTPPTDTQYF; CDR3nt: TGTGCCAGCAGCTTAGGCGGGACTCCCCCCACAGATACGCAGTATTTT
len: 14; abundance: once; v_gene: TRBV5-1; j_gene: TRBJ2-1; d_gene: TRBD1; CDR3aa: CASGWAGGDNEQFF; CDR3nt: TGCGCCAGCGGGTGGGCAGGGGGTGACAATGAGCAGTTCTTC
len: 16; abundance: .; v_gene: TRBV7-8; j_gene: TRBJ1-6; d_gene: .; CDR3aa: CASSLDSRVLNSPLHF; CDR3nt: TGTGCCAGCAGCTTAGATAGCAGGGTTCTTAATTCACCCCTCCACTTT
len: 13; abundance: .; v_gene: TRBV7-2; j_gene: TRBJ2-3; d_gene: .; CDR3aa: CASSSGGGDTQYF; CDR3nt: TGTGCCAGCAGCTCAGGAGGCGGGGATACGCAGTATTTT
len: 15; abundance: once; v_gene: TRBV27; j_gene: TRBJ1-1; d_gene: .; CDR3aa: CASSSPGGPNTEAFF; CDR3nt: TGTGCCAGCAGTTCACCGGGGGGGCCTAACACTGAAGCTTTCTTT
len: 14; abundance: .; v_gene: TRBV5-4; j_gene: TRBJ1-5; d_gene: .; CDR3aa: CASSLGTGNQPQHF; CDR3nt: TGTGCCAGCAGCTTGGGTACAGGCAATCAGCCCCAGCATTTT
len: 15; abundance: .; v_gene: TRBV6-5; j_gene: TRBJ2-1; d_gene: TRBD2; CDR3aa: CASSRVAGAYNEQFF; CDR3nt: TGTGCCAGCAGTCGAGTAGCGGGTGCCTACAATGAGCAGTTCTTC